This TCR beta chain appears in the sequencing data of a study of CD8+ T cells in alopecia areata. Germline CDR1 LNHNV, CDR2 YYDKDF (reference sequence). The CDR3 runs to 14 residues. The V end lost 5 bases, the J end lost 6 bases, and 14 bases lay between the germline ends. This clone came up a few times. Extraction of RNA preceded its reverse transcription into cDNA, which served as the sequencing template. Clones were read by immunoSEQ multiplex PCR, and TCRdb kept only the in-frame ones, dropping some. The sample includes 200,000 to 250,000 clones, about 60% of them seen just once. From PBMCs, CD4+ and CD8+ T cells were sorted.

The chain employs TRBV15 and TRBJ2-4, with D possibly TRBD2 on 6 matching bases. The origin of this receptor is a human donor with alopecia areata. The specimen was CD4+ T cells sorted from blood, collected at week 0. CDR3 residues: CATSLRELGNIQYF. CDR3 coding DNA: TGTGCCACCAGCTTACGGGAGTTGGGAAACATTCAGTACTTC.